A selection of T cell receptor beta chains follows, all from one sample in a study of T cell responses to AZD1222 COVID-19 vaccine. The table came from immunoSEQ multiplex PCR; TCRdb's copy has only in-frame clones and leaves some out. The data hold about 56,000 clones, with roughly 90% observed a single time. This specimen was peripheral blood, taken 28 days after the second AZD1222 dose. The receptors were sampled from an adult who received the AZD1222 COVID-19 vaccine. Both conserved end residues are trimmed from each CDR3. Each record gives: V gene, J gene, CDR3 length, CDR3 protein.

TRBV19	TRBJ1-6	14	ASSILGRSYNSPLH
TRBV28	TRBJ1-2	12	ASSPGGGGYGYT
TRBV18	TRBJ1-1	11	ASSLTEGTEAF
TRBV5-1	TRBJ2-5	14	ASSLRTGGPAETQY
TRBV18	TRBJ2-7	12	ASSPRAPPWEQY
TRBV5-4	TRBJ2-2	12	ASSFGVNTGELF
TRBV28	TRBJ2-5	11	ASSFQRRETQY
TRBV5-5	TRBJ1-5	13	ASSAGTGGQQPQH
TRBV5-5	TRBJ2-3	11	ASYERLSDTQY
TRBV2	TRBJ2-3	13	ASSPGLAGTDTQY
TRBV5-1	TRBJ2-1	15	ASTLTSGRAGANEQF
TRBV30	TRBJ2-2	10	AGGGAGGELF
TRBV7-9	TRBJ1-6	10	ASSPTNSPLH
TRBV5-6	TRBJ1-1	13	ASSLGTGGSREAF
TRBV3-1/TRBV3-2	TRBJ1-1	12	ASSQEGSGTEAF
TRBV7-8	TRBJ1-6	19	ASSLGGQGASLSSYNSPLH
TRBV2	TRBJ2-3	13	ASRAQREVTDTQY
TRBV14	TRBJ1-5	11	ASSHNSAEPQH
TRBV5-6	TRBJ2-1	13	ASSLGRGAANEQF
TRBV6-5	TRBJ1-5	12	ASSLQGRDQPQH
TRBV3-1/TRBV3-2	TRBJ2-5	12	ASSQRPGEETQY
TRBV28	TRBJ2-2	11	ASTEGIAGELF
TRBV6-4	TRBJ1-1	10	ASSGGGLWTF
TRBV7-2	TRBJ2-7	14	ASSLVTASGRAEQY
TRBV7-2	TRBJ2-2	13	ASSFVGGNTGELF
TRBV29-1	TRBJ1-1	11	SAYPTVNTEAF
TRBV5-1	TRBJ1-2	11	ASSLAGRYGYT
TRBV14	TRBJ1-1	11	ASSLTTGGEAF
TRBV13	TRBJ2-7	10	ASSPPGLEQY
TRBV3-1/TRBV3-2	TRBJ2-1	12	ASSPERFYNEQF
TRBV15	TRBJ1-5	15	ATSRGGTRVLGQPQH
TRBV7-7	TRBJ2-2	11	ASSPYGPGELF
TRBV20-1	TRBJ1-6	12	SASLDSYNSPLH
TRBV5-4	TRBJ1-5	17	ASSLSWGQGQGMNQPQH
TRBV19	TRBJ2-2	13	ASMGLAENTGELF
TRBV6-6	TRBJ1-1	12	ASLNTGGITEAF
TRBV9	TRBJ1-6	13	ASSAVTGGRTPLH
TRBV6-5	TRBJ1-6	13	ASSNSPGQGPPLH
TRBV7-9	TRBJ2-3	11	ASGVANTDTQY
TRBV4-3	TRBJ1-1	11	ASSPIRGAEAF
TRBV10-3	TRBJ1-1	11	AISGLRSAEAF
TRBV7-9	TRBJ1-4	11	ASSPGSRIKLF
TRBV28	TRBJ1-4	15	ASSLGTGRYGGEKLF
TRBV5-1	TRBJ2-3	14	ASSLGTQSRTDTQY
TRBV28	TRBJ2-2	13	ASSLWGGGTGELF
TRBV21-1	TRBJ1-6	18	ASSKKRDRGNMSGDSPLH
TRBV2	TRBJ2-7	12	ASNGQGSIYEQY
TRBV4-1	TRBJ2-1	13	ASSLLAVSYNEQF
TRBV28	TRBJ1-5	10	ASRARDQPQH
TRBV5-5	TRBJ2-1	13	ASSSWQGRYNEQF
TRBV30	TRBJ1-5	16	AWSVSRDRYHSNQPQH
TRBV4-1	TRBJ2-1	13	ASSRWGGGLNEQF
TRBV5-1	TRBJ2-3	13	ASSLGRTGPDTQY